This T cell receptor beta chain was recorded in a study of shared clonotypes between healthy human individuals. Study-level findings and limits: In a few donors, approximately 5% of naive CD4 clonotypes appeared in common. Although depth was large, rarefaction showed that sequencing of the sorted subsets was incomplete.

Using immunoSEQ multiplex PCR, the repertoire was profiled, and TCRdb retains in-frame clones only, with some absent. The sample contains approximately 1,500,000 clones, 95% to 99% of which appear only once. Regarding this clone: As yet, its antigen is unknown.

The germline gives CDR1 SQVTM, CDR2 ANQGSEA. V gave up 7 bases and J gave up 6 bases, with 15 bases separating them. The CDR3 length is 13 residues. This chain links TRBV29-1 with TRBJ1-4; D call uncertain. The sequence was collected from a young man in good health. Material for sequencing was naive CD4+ T cells sorted from blood. Subset specified: CD45RA+ positively selected. The CDR3: CSARTDDYEKLFF. DNA for the CDR3: TGCAGCGCCCGGACGGACGATTATGAAAAACTGTTTTTT.